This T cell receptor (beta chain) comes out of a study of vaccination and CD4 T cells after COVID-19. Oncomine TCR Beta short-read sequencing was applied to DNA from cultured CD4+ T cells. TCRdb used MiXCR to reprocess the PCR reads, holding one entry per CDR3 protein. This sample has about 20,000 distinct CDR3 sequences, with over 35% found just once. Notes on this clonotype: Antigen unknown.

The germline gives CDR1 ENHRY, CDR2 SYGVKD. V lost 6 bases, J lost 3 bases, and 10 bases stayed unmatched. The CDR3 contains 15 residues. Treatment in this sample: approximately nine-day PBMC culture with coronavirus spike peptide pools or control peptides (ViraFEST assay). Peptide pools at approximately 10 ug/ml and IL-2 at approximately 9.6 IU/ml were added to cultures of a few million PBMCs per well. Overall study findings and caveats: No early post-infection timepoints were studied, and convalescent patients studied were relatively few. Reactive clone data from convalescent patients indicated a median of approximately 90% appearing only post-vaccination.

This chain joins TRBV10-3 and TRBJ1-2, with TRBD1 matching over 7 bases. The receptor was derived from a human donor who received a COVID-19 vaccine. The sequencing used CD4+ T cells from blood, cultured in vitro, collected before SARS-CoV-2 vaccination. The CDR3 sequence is CAISTGTVNYYGYTF. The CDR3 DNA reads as TGTGCCATCAGCACCGGGACAGTAAATTACTATGGCTACACCTTC.